This TCR beta chain was found in a study of blood T cell repertoires in COVID-19. Study-wide background: Sites across the United States, Italy and Spain contributed samples from acute and convalescent COVID-19. Nucleic acid was either cDNA or gDNA, and it came from T cells, B-cell-depleted T cells, or PBMCs.

Per the original data handling: Amplified reference gene primers provided the basis for estimating nucleated cell counts. Using immunoSEQ multiplex PCR, the repertoire was profiled, and TCRdb retains in-frame clones only, with some absent. That table furnishes V, J and clone size, whereas the DNA furnished D and trimming. Of over 200,000 clones in the sample, roughly 80% are singletons; the top ten hold approximately 5%. CDR3 length: 13 amino acids. V dropped 2 bases and J dropped 5 bases, with 9 bases sitting between them. The sequenced sample was peripheral blood. The rearrangement joins TRBV12-3 or TRBV12-4 to TRBJ1-2; tentatively, D is TRBD1 (5 bases). This TCR came from a human donor in a cohort sampled during active COVID-19. The CDR3 here is CASSLSRQYGYTF. The CDR3 region has the DNA TGTGCCAGCAGTTTATCCCGACAGTATGGCTACACCTTC.